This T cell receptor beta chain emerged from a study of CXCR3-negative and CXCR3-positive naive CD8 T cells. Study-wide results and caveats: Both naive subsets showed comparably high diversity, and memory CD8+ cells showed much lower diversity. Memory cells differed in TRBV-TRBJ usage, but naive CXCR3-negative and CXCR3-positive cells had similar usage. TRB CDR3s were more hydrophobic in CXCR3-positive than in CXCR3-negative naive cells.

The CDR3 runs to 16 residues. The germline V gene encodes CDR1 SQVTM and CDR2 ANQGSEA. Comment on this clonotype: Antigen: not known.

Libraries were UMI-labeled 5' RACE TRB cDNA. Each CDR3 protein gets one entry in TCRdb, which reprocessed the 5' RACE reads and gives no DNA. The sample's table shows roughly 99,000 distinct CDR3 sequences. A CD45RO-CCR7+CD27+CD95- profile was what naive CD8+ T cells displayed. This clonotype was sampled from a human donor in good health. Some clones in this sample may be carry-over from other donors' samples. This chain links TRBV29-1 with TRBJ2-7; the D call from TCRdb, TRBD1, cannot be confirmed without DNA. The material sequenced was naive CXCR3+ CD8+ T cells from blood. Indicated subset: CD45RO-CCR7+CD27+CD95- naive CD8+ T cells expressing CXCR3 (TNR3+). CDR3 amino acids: CSVEVTRDRGTYEQYF.